This passage covers 25 T cell receptor beta chains from one sample sequenced in a study of shared clonotypes between healthy human individuals. Using immunoSEQ multiplex PCR, the repertoire was profiled, and TCRdb retains in-frame clones only, with some absent. The data hold approximately 980,000 clones, with more than 75% observed a single time. The sample was memory CD4+ T cells sorted from blood. Subset noted: CD45RA-negative fraction. These receptors all stem from a man aged 18 to 30 in good health.

This clone occurred once. The chain's CDR3 is CASSDARGALNNSPLHF. CDR3 DNA: TGTGCCAGCAGCGATGCCCGGGGGGCGCTTAATAATTCACCCCTCCACTTT. This sequence joins TRBV5-4 and TRBJ1-6; possibly TRBD1 for D (6 bases). V gave up 4 bases and J gave up 5 bases, with 19 bases separating them. CDR1 SGHNT and CDR2 YYREEE come from the germline V gene (reference sequence). This CDR3 comprises 17 residues.

The chain carries TRBV20-1 and TRBJ2-3; D remains ambiguous. V was shortened by 6 bases and J by 5 bases, with 9 bases between the two germline ends. Per the germline V gene, CDR1 is DFQATT and CDR2 is SNEGSKA (reference sequence). This CDR3 region has 11 residues. For the CDR3, the DNA is TGCAGTGCAGGACCCCTAGATACGCAGTATTTT. Translated: CSAGPLDTQYF.

This chain connects TRBV7-2 to TRBJ2-1; 10 bases align to TRBD2. Germline V lookup: CDR1 SGHTA, CDR2 FQGNSA. This CDR3 contains 15 residues. J lost 6 bases, V lost 3 bases, and 5 bases had no gene match. The chain's CDR3 is CASSLRAGGSNEQFF. CDR3 bases: TGTGCCAGCAGCTTGAGAGCGGGAGGGAGCAATGAGCAGTTCTTC.

The chain uses TRBV2 and TRBJ1-4; tentatively, D is TRBD1 (6 bases). The ends were cut back, 0 bases at V and 11 bases at J, with 13 bases in the middle. The CDR3 consists of 14 residues. Germline CDR1 reads SNHLY; CDR2 reads FYNNEI. Here the CDR3 reads CASSEAGRGGKLFF. The CDR3 region has the DNA TGTGCCAGCAGTGAAGCCGGCAGGGGAGGCAAACTGTTTTTT.

The gene calls are TRBV27 and TRBJ1-2, with D possibly matching TRBD1 (6 bases). With 6 bases removed from V and 2 bases from J, the gap between germline ends came to 22 bases. Germline V gene sequence: CDR1 MNHEY, CDR2 SMNVEV (reference sequence). The CDR3 consists of 17 residues. The CDR3 sequence is CASRPSGTPGQNYGYTF. CDR3 nucleotide sequence: TGTGCCAGCAGACCCTCCGGGACCCCCGGACAGAACTATGGCTACACCTTC.

As concerns this clone: The same CDR3 arises from other DNA sequences in this sample as well. This sequence joins TRBV7-2 and TRBJ2-1; 7 bases align to TRBD2. The CDR3 length is 16 residues. Germline V gives CDR1 SGHTA, CDR2 FQGNSA. The V gene end was trimmed by 1 base and the J gene end by 0 bases; junction bases not matched to a gene: 3. The CDR3 DNA reads TGTGCCAGCAGCTTAGGGTCGGGAGGCTCCTACAATGAGCAGTTCTTC. The encoded protein is CASSLGSGGSYNEQFF.

CDR3 sequence: CASSQLIGYNEQFF. The CDR3 region has the DNA TGCGCCAGCAGCCAACTGATAGGGTACAATGAGCAGTTCTTC. The rearrangement links TRBV4-1 to TRBJ2-1; no clear D. The V end lost 2 bases, the J end lost 4 bases, and 9 bases lay between the germline ends. The CDR3 is 14 residues long. The V gene's germline CDR1 is MGHRA and CDR2 YSYEKL.

The chain employs TRBV9 and TRBJ1-4; weak D call: TRBD1 (5 bases). Trimming stripped 4 bases from V and 8 bases from J, with 15 bases between. The CDR3 totals 14 residues. CDR1 and CDR2 (germline): SGDLS, YYNGEE. The CDR3 region is CASSPSRDAEKLFF. The CDR3 DNA follows: TGTGCCAGCAGCCCGTCCCGGGACGCAGAAAAACTGTTTTTT.

The V gene is TRBV6-6, the J gene TRBJ1-4; D unclear. Germline V gives CDR1 MNHNY, CDR2 SVGAGI (reference sequence). Trimming stripped 4 bases from V and 2 bases from J, with 2 bases between. The CDR3 is 12 amino acids. The CDR3 reads CASSSTNEKLFF. The CDR3 nucleotides read TGTGCCAGCAGTTCCACTAATGAAAAACTGTTTTTT.

The V gene is TRBV2, the J gene TRBJ1-5; D is undetermined. The V and J ends lost 0 bases and 5 bases respectively, with 11 bases between them. Germline V gene data show CDR1 as SNHLY and CDR2 as FYNNEI. The CDR3 is made up of 15 amino acids. The CDR3 nucleotides are TGTGCCAGCAGTGAAGCGATGCAAAGGTATCAGCCCCAGCATTTT. It is translated as CASSEAMQRYQPQHF.

This clone was counted once. The gene calls are TRBV11-2 and TRBJ2-4, with 7 bases aligning to TRBD1. The CDR3 spans 13 residues. CDR1 and CDR2 from the germline V gene are SGHAT and FQNNGV. Trimming took 1 base from V and 7 from J; bases not matched to a gene: 1. The CDR3 sequence is CASSLATGNIQYF. The CDR3 bases are TGTGCCAGCAGCTTAGCGACAGGGAACATTCAGTACTTC.

The V gene is TRBV7-3, the J gene TRBJ2-2; D is possibly TRBD2 (7 bases). Trimming pared 3 bases from V and 5 bases from J, leaving 19 bases between. Per the germline V gene, CDR1 is SGHTA and CDR2 is FQGTGA. The CDR3 is 17 amino acids. The CDR3 sequence is CASSLNFAGAGTGELFF. CDR3 nucleotides: TGTGCCAGCAGCTTGAATTTTGCGGGGGCTGGAACCGGGGAGCTGTTTTTT.

This chain connects TRBV10-3 to TRBJ2-2; D is unclear. The CDR3 runs to 12 residues. V was cut by 6 bases and J by 0 bases, with 2 bases left in between. Germline V CDR1 and CDR2: ENHRY, SYGVKD. In DNA, the CDR3 is TGTGCCATCAGGGCGAACACCGGGGAGCTGTTTTTT. It is translated as CAIRANTGELFF.

This clone has more than one count but fewer than ten. The chain links TRBV7-2 to TRBJ2-1, with 8 bases that match TRBD2. Germline CDR1 reads SGHTA; CDR2 reads FQGNSA. Germline trimming cut 8 bases from V and 1 base from J; bases unmatched to any gene: 13. This CDR3 comprises 17 residues. The CDR3 loop reads CASRGRGVAGSYNEQFF. The DNA of the CDR3 is TGTGCCAGCCGTGGGAGGGGCGTAGCGGGGTCCTACAATGAGCAGTTCTTC.

The chain carries TRBV12-2 and TRBJ2-6; TRBD2, the D gene given by the table, was not confirmed from the DNA. TRBV12-2 is a recognized pseudogene. The CDR3 runs 16 residues. The CDR3 nucleotides are TGTGCAAGTCGCTTAGTGGCGGGGTCTGGGGCCAACGTCCTGACTTTC. As protein: CASRLVAGSGANVLTF.

This clone was counted once. Other DNA sequences from this sample encode an identical CDR3 as well. The chain recombines TRBV2 with TRBJ2-5; the D gene is possibly TRBD1 (6 bases). The V gene lost 6 bases and the J gene lost 4 bases, with 9 bases spanning the gap. The CDR3 length is 12 residues. Germline CDR1 SNHLY, CDR2 FYNNEI. The CDR3 DNA is TGTGCCAGCAGGCAAGGGGGAGAGACCCAGTACTTC. Its protein product is CASRQGGETQYF.

The chain carries TRBV9 and TRBJ2-3; TRBD1 matches 10 bases. The CDR3 totals 17 residues. The germline CDR1 and CDR2 sequences are SGDLS and YYNGEE. V shed 0 bases and J 5 bases; nucleotides not matched to a gene: 9. Written as DNA, the CDR3 is TGTGCCAGCAGCGTAGCTTATGACAGGGGGCGTGGAGATACGCAGTATTTT. This encodes CASSVAYDRGRGDTQYF.

V is TRBV7-6 and J is TRBJ1-1; 7 bases map to TRBD1. CDR3 length equals 14 residues. From germline, CDR1 is SGHVS and CDR2 FNYEAQ. Losses at the gene ends were 2 bases for V and 8 bases for J; bases not matched to a gene: 8. CDR3 sequence (DNA): TGTGCCAGCAGCTTAAACTGGGGACAGCGGGAAGCTTTCTTT. This gives the protein CASSLNWGQREAFF.

This chain joins TRBV5-6 and TRBJ1-2; a weak D match, TRBD1 (6 bases). This CDR3 comprises 15 residues. The ends were cut back, 3 bases at V and 4 bases at J, with 16 bases in the middle. Germline-derived CDR1 and CDR2 are SGHDT and YYEEEE. CDR3 coding DNA: TGTGCCAGCAGCTCAAGGACAGCACATGGCTATGGCTACACCTTC. Translated, it gives CASSSRTAHGYGYTF.

V and J are TRBV6-4 and TRBJ2-3; D is unresolved. Deletions cut 0 bases from V and 7 bases from J, with 8 bases between. Germline loops: CDR1 MRHNA, CDR2 SNTAGT. The CDR3 runs to 13 residues. The CDR3: CASSDSGSYTQYF. The DNA of the CDR3 is TGTGCCAGCAGTGACTCGGGCAGTTATACGCAGTATTTT.

This chain uses TRBV18 with TRBJ2-7, with 9 positions matching TRBD1. The CDR3 covers 15 residues. CDR1 is KGHSH and CDR2 is LQKENI in the germline V gene. The ends lost 5 bases at V and 0 bases at J; junction bases unmatched: 5. The CDR3 DNA reads as TGTGCCAGCTCAAGGGACAGGGCCAGCTCCTACGAGCAGTACTTC. This gives the protein CASSRDRASSYEQYF.

V and J are TRBV5-8 and TRBJ2-1; D is unclear. Germline loops: CDR1 SGHTS, CDR2 YDEGEE. V dropped 2 bases and J dropped 4 bases, with 16 bases sitting between them. This CDR3 has 16 residues. The CDR3 DNA sequence: TGTGCCAGCAGCTTCCACGGTGGCGGTATATACAATGAGCAGTTCTTC. Its translation is CASSFHGGGIYNEQFF.

The gene calls are TRBV5-1 and TRBJ2-1, with 8 bases matching TRBD2. Germline trimming cut 4 bases from V and 5 bases from J; bases unmatched to any gene: 8. Germline CDR1 reads SGHRS; CDR2 reads YFSETQ. CDR3 length: 15 residues. As DNA, the CDR3 is TGCGCCAGCAGCCCTCCGGGACTAGGTAACAATGAGCAGTTCTTC. This sequence encodes CASSPPGLGNNEQFF.

The chain couples TRBV6-1 to TRBJ2-7; D is perhaps TRBD2 (6 bases). CDR3 size: 15 residues. CDR1 and CDR2 (germline): MNHNS, SASEGT. V was clipped by 0 bases and J by 3 bases, with 12 bases between them. The CDR3 sequence: CASSEAQGSGYEQYF. The CDR3 region has the DNA TGTGCCAGCAGTGAAGCGCAGGGTAGCGGCTACGAGCAGTACTTC.

This chain connects TRBV6-1 to TRBJ1-2, with no clear D. There are 15 residues in the CDR3. The germline V and J ends were trimmed by 2 bases and 4 bases, with 14 bases remaining between them. Germline CDR1 and CDR2: MNHNS and SASEGT. The DNA of the CDR3 is TGTGCCAGCAGTGAATGGGAAGGGCCCCTCTATGGCTACACCTTC. Its translation: CASSEWEGPLYGYTF.